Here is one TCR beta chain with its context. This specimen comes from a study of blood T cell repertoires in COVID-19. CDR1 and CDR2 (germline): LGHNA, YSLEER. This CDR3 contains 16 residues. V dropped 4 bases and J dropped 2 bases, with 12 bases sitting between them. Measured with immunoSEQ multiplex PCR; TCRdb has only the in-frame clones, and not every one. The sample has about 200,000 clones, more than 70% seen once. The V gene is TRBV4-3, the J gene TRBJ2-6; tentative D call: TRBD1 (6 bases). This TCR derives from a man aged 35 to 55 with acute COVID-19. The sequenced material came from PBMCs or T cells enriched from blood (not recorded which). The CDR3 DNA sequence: TGCGCCAGCAGCCTGACGACAGGTACTGGGGCCAACGTCCTGACTTTC. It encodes CASSLTTGTGANVLTF.